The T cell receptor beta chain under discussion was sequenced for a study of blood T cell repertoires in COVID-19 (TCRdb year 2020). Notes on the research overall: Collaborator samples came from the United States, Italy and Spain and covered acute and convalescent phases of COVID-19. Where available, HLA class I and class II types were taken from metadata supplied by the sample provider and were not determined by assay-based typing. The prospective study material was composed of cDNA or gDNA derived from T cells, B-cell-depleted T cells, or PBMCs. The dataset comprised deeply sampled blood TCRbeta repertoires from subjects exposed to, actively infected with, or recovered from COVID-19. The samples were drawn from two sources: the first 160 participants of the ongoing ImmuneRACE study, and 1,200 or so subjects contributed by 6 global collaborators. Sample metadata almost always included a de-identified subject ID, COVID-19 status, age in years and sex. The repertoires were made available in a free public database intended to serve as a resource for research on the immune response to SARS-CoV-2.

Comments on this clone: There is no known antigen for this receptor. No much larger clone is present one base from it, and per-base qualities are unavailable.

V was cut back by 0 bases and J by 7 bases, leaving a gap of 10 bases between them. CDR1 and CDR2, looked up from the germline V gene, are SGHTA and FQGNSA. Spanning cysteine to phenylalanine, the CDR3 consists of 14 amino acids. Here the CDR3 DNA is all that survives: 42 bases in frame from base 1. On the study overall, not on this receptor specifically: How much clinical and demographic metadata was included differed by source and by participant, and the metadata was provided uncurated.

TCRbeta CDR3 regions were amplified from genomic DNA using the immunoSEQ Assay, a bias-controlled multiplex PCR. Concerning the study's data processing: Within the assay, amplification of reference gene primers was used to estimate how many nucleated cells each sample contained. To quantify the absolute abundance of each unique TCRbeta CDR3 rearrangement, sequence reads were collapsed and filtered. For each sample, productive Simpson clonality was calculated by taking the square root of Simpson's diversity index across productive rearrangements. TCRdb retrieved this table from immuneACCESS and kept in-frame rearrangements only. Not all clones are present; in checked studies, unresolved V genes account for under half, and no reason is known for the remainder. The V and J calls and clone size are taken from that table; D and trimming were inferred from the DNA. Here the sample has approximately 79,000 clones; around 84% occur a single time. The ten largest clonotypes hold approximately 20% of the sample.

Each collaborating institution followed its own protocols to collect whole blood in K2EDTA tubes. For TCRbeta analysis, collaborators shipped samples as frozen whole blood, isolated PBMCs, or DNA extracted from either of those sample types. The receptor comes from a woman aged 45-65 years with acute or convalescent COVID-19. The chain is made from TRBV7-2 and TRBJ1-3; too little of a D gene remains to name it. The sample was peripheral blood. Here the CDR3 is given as CASSLARPGNTIYF. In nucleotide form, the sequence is TGTGCCAGCAGCTTAGCGAGACCAGGCAACACCATATATTTT.